This T cell receptor (beta chain) is from a study of CD8 T cells in ankylosing spondylitis. Points from the study as a whole: Within matched ankylosing spondylitis synovial fluid, disease-linked clones were reportedly significantly enriched. Made up of fewer than ten highly homologous variants, a TCR beta motif appeared characteristic of ankylosing spondylitis blood.

Each CDR3 protein is one row after TCRdb ran MiXCR on the 5' RACE reads. The data contain 200,000 to 300,000 distinct CDR3 sequences, roughly a quarter of them seen just once; the ten biggest clones take up more than 0.6%. Germline CDR1 reads MNHNY; CDR2 reads SVGAGI (reference sequence). CDR3 size: 13 residues. Trimming shortened V by 5 bases and J by 3 bases, and 11 bases separated the two germline ends. On this clonotype: Its antigen is currently unknown.

Sample: blood, either unsorted or a sorted T cell fraction (not recorded which). The TCR comes from a male donor with ankylosing spondylitis or in good health (not recorded which). The chain joins TRBV6-6 to TRBJ2-7, with D perhaps matching TRBD1 (6 bases). DNA of the CDR3: TGTGCCAGCAGTCTGGACAGCTTCTACGAGCAGTACTTC. Encoded protein: CASSLDSFYEQYF.